This T cell receptor (beta chain) was recovered during a study of cytomegalovirus exposure and HLA in healthy donors. This clone appeared a few times. TCRdb keeps only in-frame clones here, not all; method: immunoSEQ multiplex PCR. The table shows 55,000 to 70,000 clones, with about 90% occurring only once. The donors were part of the approximately 120-subject validation cohort, which stood apart from the 666-subject first cohort. Specimen: PBMCs. The origin of this receptor is a young man in good health and CMV-seronegative.

CDR3 in DNA: TGTGCCAGCAGCCGCGCCGCTAGCGGGAGGCAGACCCAGTACTTC. Its protein product is CASSRAASGRQTQYF. This chain links TRBV5-6 with TRBJ2-5, with 11 bases lining up with TRBD2. Germline CDR1 is SGHDT and CDR2 is YYEEEE. This CDR3 is 15 amino acids long. V was clipped by 4 bases and J by 6 bases; unmatched bases: 8.